This TCR beta chain was identified during a study of metastatic and nonmetastatic thyroid tumors. Study-level information: Patients with malignant and benign thyroid disease provided blood and tumor or nodule tissue, whose repertoires were compared. The study, taken as a whole, reports: Malignant tumors reportedly showed significantly higher TCR beta diversity than benign nodules in both blood and tumor.

There were no patients who had received any treatment before thyroid surgery. Trimming took 3 bases from V and 7 from J, leaving 19 bases between them. This CDR3 spans 16 amino acids. Germline values: CDR1 MNHEY, CDR2 SMNVEV (reference sequence). Notes on this clone: Antigen: not known.

Original handling: The study built a papillary thyroid cancer distant-metastasis classifier from CDR3 differences across clinicopathological groups. Through MiXCR, TCRdb re-clonotyped the PCR reads. The authors' filters were not applied to this entry. This repertoire shows about 20,000 clones, around a third found once; its top ten account for 13% to 15%. The sample consisted of blood. The TCR was taken from a female donor with papillary thyroid cancer or a benign thyroid nodule (not recorded which). Some clones in this sample may be carry-over from other donors' samples. The chain is built from TRBV27 and TRBJ2-1; no firm D call. The chain's CDR3 is CASSLAGVGVGNEQFF. CDR3 bases: TGTGCCAGCAGTTTGGCCGGCGTTGGGGTTGGGAATGAGCAGTTCTTC.